The clone carrying this T cell receptor beta chain was picked up a small number of times. The antigen remains unidentified. A linear amplification protocol produced the TCR libraries from about 0.45 ug of total RNA. TCRdb processed the reads anew with MiXCR; each CDR3 protein has one entry. The table includes some 190,000 distinct CDR3 sequences, 65% to 75% detected once. CD4+CD8-CD45RO-CD45RA+ cells were naive CD4+; CD8+CD4-CD45RA+CD27bright cells were naive CD8+. With V trimmed by 3 bases and J by 4 bases, 6 bases remained unmatched. CDR3 length: 15 residues. Germline-derived CDR1 and CDR2 are SGHAT and FQNNGV. This sample was included in a study of healthy donors' naive CD4 and CD8 T cells. The wider study: A new alpha primer set targeted every functional IMGT alpha variant. Regarding the study as a whole: Homeostatic proliferation of naive T cells was not examined as a bias source.

The TCR comes from a pool of human donors in good health; the sample pools cells from several healthy donors. Sequencing was performed on naive CD4+ and CD8+ T cells sorted from blood, pooled from several donors. The chain has TRBV11-2 and TRBJ2-5; TRBD1 matches at 9 bases. CDR3 sequence: CASSLGQGLRETQYF. The CDR3 DNA reads as TGTGCCAGCAGCTTGGGACAGGGCTTACGAGAGACCCAGTACTTC.